This T cell receptor beta chain was recorded in a study of blood T cell repertoires in COVID-19 (dated by TCRdb to the early 2020s). With regard to the full study: Collaborator samples came from the United States, Italy and Spain and covered acute and convalescent phases of COVID-19. The prospective study material was composed of cDNA or gDNA derived from T cells, B-cell-depleted T cells, or PBMCs. Deeply sampled blood TCRbeta repertoires from subjects exposed to, actively infected with, or recovered from COVID-19 were included in the dataset. The repertoires were made available in a free public database intended to serve as a resource for research on the immune response to SARS-CoV-2. Samples were obtained from the ongoing ImmuneRACE study (first 160 participants) and from 1,254 subjects provided by 6 global collaborators. Nearly every sample came with metadata listing a de-identified subject ID, COVID-19 status, age in years and sex. Where HLA class I and class II types were available, the types were taken from metadata supplied by the sample provider, not from assay-based typing.

As to this clone: No cognate antigen has been identified for it. The input lacks base qualities; no much larger clone sits a single base away.

TCRbeta CDR3 regions were amplified from genomic DNA using the immunoSEQ Assay, a bias-controlled multiplex PCR. Under the source paper's analysis protocol: The number of nucleated cells in each sample was estimated by amplification of reference gene primers within the assay. To quantify the absolute abundance of each unique TCRbeta CDR3 rearrangement, sequence reads were collapsed and filtered. For each sample, productive Simpson clonality was calculated as the square root of Simpson's diversity index across productive rearrangements. TCRdb took over this immuneACCESS table, retaining in-frame rearrangements with V and J assigned. Such tables are incomplete; in checked studies, under half of the missing clones stem from an unresolved V gene, and the remainder is unexplained. V, J and clone size were drawn from that table, and D and trimming were deduced from the DNA. The sample data list some 200,000 clones, and approximately 89% of these were observed just once. About 5% of the sample rests with the top ten.

Study-wide conclusions, independent of this receptor: The amount of clinical and demographic metadata varied by source and participant and was provided uncurated.

Whole blood was collected in K2EDTA tubes by collaborating institutions according to the institutions' own protocols. For TCRbeta analysis, collaborators shipped samples in one of three forms: frozen whole blood, isolated PBMCs, or DNA extracted from either of those sample types. CDR1 MNHEY and CDR2 SVGAGI were looked up in the germline V gene. The CDR3 contains 13 residues, cysteine and phenylalanine counted. Of all the DNA, just the CDR3 is kept, 39 bases in frame from base 1. The junction shows trimming of 2 bases on V and 6 bases on J, plus 8 bases between the germline ends. The V gene is TRBV6-5 and the J gene is TRBJ1-5, with the D segment identity uncertain. The sample consisted of peripheral blood. The receptor comes from a woman between 35 and 50 years old with acute or convalescent COVID-19. CDR3 region: CASSYREGQPQHF. The DNA sequence follows: TGTGCCAGCAGTTACCGAGAGGGTCAGCCCCAGCATTTT.